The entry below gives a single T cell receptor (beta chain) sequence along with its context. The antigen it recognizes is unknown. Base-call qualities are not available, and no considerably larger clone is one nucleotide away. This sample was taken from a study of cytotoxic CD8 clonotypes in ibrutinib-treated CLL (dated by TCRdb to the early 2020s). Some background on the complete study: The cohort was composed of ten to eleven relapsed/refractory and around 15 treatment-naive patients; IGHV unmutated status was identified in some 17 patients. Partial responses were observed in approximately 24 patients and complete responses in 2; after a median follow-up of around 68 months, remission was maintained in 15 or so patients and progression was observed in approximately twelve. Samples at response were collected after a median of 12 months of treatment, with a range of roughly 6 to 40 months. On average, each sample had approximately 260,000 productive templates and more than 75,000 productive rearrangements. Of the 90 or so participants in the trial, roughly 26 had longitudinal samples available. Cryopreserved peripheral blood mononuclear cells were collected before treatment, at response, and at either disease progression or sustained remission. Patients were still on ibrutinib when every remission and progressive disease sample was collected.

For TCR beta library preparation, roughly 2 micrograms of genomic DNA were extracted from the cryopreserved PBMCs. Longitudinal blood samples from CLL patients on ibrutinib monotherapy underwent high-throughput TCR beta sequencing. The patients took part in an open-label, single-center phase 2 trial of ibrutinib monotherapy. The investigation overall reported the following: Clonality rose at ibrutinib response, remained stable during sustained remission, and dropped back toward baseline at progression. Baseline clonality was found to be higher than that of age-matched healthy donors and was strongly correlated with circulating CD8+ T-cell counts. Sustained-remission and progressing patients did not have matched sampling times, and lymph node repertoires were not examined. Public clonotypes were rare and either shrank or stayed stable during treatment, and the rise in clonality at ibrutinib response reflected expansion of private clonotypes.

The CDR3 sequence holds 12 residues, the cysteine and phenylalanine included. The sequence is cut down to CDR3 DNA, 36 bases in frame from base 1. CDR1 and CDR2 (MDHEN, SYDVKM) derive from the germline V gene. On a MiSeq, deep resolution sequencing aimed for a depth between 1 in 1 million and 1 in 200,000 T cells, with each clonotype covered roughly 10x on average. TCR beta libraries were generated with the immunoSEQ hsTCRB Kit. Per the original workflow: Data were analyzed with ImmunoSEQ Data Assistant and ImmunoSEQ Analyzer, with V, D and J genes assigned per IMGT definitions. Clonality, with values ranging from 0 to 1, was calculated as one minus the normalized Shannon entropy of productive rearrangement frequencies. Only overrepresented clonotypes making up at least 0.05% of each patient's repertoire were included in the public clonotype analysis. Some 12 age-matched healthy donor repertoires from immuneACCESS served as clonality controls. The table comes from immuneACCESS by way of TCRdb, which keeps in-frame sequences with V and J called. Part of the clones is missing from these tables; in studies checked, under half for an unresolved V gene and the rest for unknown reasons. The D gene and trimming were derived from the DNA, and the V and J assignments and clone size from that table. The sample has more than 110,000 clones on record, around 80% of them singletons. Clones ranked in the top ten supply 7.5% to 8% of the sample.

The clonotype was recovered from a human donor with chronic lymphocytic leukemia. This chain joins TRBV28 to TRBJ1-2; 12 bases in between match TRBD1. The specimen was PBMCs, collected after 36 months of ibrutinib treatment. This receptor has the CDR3 CATGQGASGYTF. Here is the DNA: TGTGCTACGGGACAGGGGGCAAGTGGCTACACCTTC.